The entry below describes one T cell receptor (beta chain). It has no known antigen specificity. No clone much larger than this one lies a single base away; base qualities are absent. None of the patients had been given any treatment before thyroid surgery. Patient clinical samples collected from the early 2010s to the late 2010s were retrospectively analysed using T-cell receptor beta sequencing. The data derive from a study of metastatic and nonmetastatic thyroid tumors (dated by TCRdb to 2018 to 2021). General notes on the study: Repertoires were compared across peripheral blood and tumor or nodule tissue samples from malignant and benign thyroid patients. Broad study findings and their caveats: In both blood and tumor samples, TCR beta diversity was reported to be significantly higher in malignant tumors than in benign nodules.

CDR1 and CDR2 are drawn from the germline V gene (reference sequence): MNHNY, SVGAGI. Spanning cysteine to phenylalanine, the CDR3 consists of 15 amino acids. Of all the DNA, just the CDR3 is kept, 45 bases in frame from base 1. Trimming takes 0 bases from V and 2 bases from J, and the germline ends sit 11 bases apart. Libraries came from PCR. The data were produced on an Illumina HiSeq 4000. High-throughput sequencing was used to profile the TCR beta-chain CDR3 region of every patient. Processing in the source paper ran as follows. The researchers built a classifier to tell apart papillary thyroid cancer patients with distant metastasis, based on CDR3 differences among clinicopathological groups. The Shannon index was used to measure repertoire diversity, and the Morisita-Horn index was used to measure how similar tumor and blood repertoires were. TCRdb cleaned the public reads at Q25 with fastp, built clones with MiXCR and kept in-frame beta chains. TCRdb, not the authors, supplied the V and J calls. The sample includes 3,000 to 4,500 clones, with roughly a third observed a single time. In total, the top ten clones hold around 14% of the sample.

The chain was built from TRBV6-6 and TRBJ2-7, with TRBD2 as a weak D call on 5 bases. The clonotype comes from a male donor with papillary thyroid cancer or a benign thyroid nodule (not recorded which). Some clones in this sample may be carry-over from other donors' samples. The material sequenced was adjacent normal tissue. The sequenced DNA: TGTGCCAGCAGTTACTCGCCGGGATATCCCTACGAGCAGTACTTC. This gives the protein CASSYSPGYPYEQYF.